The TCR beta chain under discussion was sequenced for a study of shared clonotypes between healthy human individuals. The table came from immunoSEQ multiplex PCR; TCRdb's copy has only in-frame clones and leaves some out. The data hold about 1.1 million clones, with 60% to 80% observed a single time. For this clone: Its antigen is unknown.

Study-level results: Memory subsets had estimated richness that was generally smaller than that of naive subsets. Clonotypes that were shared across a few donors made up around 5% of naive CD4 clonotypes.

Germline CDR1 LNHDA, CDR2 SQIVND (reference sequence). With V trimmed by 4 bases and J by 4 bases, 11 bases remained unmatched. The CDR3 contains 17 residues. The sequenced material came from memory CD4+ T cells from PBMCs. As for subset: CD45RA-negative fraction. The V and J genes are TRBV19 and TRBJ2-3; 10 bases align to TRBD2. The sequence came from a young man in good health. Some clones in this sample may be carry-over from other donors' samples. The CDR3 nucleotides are TGTGCCAGTAGTAGGTCGGTGGGGACTAGCGAGGCAGATACGCAGTATTTT. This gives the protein CASSRSVGTSEADTQYF. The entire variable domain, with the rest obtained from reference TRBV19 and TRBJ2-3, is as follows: DGGITQSPKYLFRKEGQNVTLSCEQNLNHDAMYWYRQDPGQGLRLIYYSQIVNDFQKGDIAEGYSVSREKKESFPLTVTSAQKNPTAFYLCASSRSVGTSEADTQYFGPGTRLTVL.